These 7 T cell receptor beta chains came from one sample sequenced in a study of blood T cell repertoires in COVID-19. The table came from immunoSEQ multiplex PCR; TCRdb's copy has only in-frame clones and leaves some out. The sample shows about 240,000 clones, 86% of them seen only once. Sequenced material: peripheral blood. These receptors were collected from a woman between 45 and 65 years old with COVID-19, enrolled during active disease.

The chain couples TRBV19 to TRBJ2-1; weak D call: TRBD2 (6 bases). The ends were cut back, 7 bases at V and 0 bases at J, with 19 bases in the middle. In germline, CDR1 is LNHDA, CDR2 SQIVND (reference sequence). The CDR3 totals 17 residues. This chain's CDR3 is CASIGYGGPSSYNEQFF. CDR3 DNA: TGTGCCAGTATAGGGTACGGAGGGCCTAGCTCCTACAATGAGCAGTTCTTC.

This clone was picked up a small number of times. The V and J genes are TRBV7-8 and TRBJ2-3; 7 nucleotides align to TRBD2. CDR1 and CDR2 (germline): SGHVS, FQNEAQ. The CDR3 consists of 18 residues. J lost 5 bases, V lost 0 bases, and 14 bases had no gene match. For the CDR3, the DNA is TGTGCCAGCAGCTTAGCAAAGGTGGGGCTAGCGGAGGGAGATACGCAGTATTTT. Translated, it gives CASSLAKVGLAEGDTQYF.

The chain has TRBV19 and TRBJ2-2; possibly TRBD2 for D (6 bases). CDR3 length: 18 amino acids. Germline values: CDR1 LNHDA, CDR2 SQIVND (reference sequence). V lost 4 bases and J 0 bases, leaving 18 bases between the germline ends. CDR3 loop: CASSKGGVVFANTGELFF. CDR3 bases: TGTGCCAGTAGTAAAGGCGGGGTGGTATTCGCGAACACCGGGGAGCTGTTTTTT.

The chain is built from TRBV30 and TRBJ1-1, with 10 positions matching TRBD1. Germline V gene data show CDR1 as GTSNPN and CDR2 as SVGIG (reference sequence). The CDR3 covers 17 residues. After removal of 1 base from V and 5 bases from J, the junction contained 13 bases not matched to a gene. The CDR3: CAWSAPLPGQGKTEAFF. The CDR3 DNA follows: TGTGCCTGGAGTGCCCCCCTTCCGGGACAGGGGAAGACTGAAGCTTTCTTT.

V is TRBV19 and J is TRBJ2-1; 13 nucleotides align to TRBD2. This CDR3 has 18 residues. The trim removed 7 bases at V and 2 bases at J, leaving 11 bases unmatched. CDR1 and CDR2 (germline): LNHDA, SQIVND (reference sequence). For the CDR3, the DNA is TGTGCCAGTACCATGAGGGGACTAGCGGGGTCCGCCTACAATGAGCAGTTCTTC. Its protein is CASTMRGLAGSAYNEQFF.

The genes are TRBV2 and TRBJ2-5, with D maybe TRBD2 (7 bases). Germline V gene sequence: CDR1 SNHLY, CDR2 FYNNEI. V was clipped by 4 bases and J by 5 bases, with 17 bases between them. This CDR3 is 15 amino acids long. The CDR3 DNA reads as TGTGCCAGCAGTGGGTGGGGGGGCCGAAGGGAGACCCAGTACTTC. Its protein is CASSGWGGRRETQYF.

The CDR3 DNA follows: TGTGCCAGCAGCGACGAGGGCCTTTCCTACAATGAGCAGTTCTTC. Amino acid sequence: CASSDEGLSYNEQFF. J is TRBJ2-1 and V is TRBV9, with D perhaps matching TRBD2 (5 bases). Trimming took off 3 bases at V and 1 base at J, with 11 bases between the two ends. CDR1 is SGDLS, CDR2 YYNGEE, per germline. The CDR3 runs to 15 residues.